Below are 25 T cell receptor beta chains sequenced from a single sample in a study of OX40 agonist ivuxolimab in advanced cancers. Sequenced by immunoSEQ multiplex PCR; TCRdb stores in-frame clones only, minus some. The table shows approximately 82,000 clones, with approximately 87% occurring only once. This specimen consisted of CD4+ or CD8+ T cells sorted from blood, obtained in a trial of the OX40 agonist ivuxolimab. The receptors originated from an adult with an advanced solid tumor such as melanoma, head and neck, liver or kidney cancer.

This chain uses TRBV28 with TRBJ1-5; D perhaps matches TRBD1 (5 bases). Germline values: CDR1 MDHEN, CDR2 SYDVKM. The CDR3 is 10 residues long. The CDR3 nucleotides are TGTGCTTCAGGGAATCAGCCCCAGCATTTT. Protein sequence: CASGNQPQHF.

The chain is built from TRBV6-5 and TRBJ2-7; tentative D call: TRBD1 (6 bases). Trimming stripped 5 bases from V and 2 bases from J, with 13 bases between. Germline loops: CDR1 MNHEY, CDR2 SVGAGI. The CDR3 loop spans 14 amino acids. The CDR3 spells CASSRGTNTYEQYF. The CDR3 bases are TGTGCCAGCAGTAGAGGGACAAATACCTACGAGCAGTACTTC.

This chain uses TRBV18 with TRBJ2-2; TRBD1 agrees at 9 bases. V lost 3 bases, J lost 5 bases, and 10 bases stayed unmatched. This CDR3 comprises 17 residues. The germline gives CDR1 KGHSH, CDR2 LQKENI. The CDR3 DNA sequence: TGTGCCAGCTCACCCCTCCTCACCGGACAGGGGACCGGGGAGCTGTTTTTT. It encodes CASSPLLTGQGTGELFF.

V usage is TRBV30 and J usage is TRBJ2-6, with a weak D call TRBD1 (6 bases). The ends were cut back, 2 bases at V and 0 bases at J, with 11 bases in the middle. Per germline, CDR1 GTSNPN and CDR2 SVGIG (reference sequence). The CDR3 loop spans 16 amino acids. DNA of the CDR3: TGTGCCTGGAGTCAAGGACAGACCTCTGGGGCCAACGTCCTGACTTTC. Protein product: CAWSQGQTSGANVLTF.

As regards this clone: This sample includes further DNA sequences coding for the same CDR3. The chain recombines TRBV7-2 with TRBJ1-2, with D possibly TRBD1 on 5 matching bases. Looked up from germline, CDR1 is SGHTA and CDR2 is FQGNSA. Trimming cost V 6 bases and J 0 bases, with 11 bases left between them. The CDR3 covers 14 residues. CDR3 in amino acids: CASSLGRANYGYTF. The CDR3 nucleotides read TGTGCCAGCAGTTTGGGACGGGCTAACTATGGCTACACCTTC.

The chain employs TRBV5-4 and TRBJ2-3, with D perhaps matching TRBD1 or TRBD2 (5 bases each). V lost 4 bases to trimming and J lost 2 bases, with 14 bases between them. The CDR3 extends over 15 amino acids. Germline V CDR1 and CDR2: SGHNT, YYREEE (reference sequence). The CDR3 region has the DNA TGTGCCAGCAGCAACCTAGCAGGGACCACAGATACGCAGTATTTT. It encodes CASSNLAGTTDTQYF.

Here the CDR3 reads CASSRDEKLFF. CDR3 bases: TGTGCCAGCAGCCGAGATGAAAAACTGTTTTTT. The rearrangement joins TRBV11-1 to TRBJ1-4, with no clear D. This CDR3 comprises 11 residues. Germline CDR1 reads SGHAT; CDR2 reads FQDESV (reference sequence). Trimming pared 5 bases from V and 6 bases from J, leaving 4 bases between.

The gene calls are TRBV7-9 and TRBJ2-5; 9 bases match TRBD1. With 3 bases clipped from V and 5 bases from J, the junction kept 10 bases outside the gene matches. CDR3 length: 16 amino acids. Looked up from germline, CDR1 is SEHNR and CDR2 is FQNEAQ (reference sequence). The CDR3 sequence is CASSFAGDRAGETQYF. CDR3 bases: TGTGCCAGCAGCTTCGCCGGGGACAGGGCAGGGGAGACCCAGTACTTC.

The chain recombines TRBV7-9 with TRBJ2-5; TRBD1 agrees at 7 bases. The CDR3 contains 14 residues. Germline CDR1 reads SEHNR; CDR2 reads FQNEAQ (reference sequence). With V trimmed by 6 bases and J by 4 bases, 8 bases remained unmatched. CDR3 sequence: CASSRQGRGETQYF. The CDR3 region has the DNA TGTGCCAGCAGTAGACAGGGTCGGGGAGAGACCCAGTACTTC.

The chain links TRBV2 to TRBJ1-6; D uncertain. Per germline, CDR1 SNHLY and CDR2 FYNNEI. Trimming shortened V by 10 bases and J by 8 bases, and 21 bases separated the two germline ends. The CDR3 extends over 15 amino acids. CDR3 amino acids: CATRKTEIVDSPLHF. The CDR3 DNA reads TGTGCCACCCGTAAGACGGAGATTGTCGATTCACCCCTCCACTTT.

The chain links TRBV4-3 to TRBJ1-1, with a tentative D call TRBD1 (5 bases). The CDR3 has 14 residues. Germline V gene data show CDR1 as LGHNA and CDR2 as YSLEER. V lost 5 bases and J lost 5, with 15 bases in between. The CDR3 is CASSDTGGRTEAFF. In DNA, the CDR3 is TGCGCCAGCAGCGATACGGGGGGAAGGACTGAAGCTTTCTTT.

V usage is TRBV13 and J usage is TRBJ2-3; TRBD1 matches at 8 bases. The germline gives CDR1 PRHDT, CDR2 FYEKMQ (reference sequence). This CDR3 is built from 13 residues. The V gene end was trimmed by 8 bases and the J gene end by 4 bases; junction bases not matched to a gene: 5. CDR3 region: CASRQGSADTQYF. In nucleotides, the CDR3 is TGTGCCAGCCGACAGGGGTCGGCAGATACGCAGTATTTT.

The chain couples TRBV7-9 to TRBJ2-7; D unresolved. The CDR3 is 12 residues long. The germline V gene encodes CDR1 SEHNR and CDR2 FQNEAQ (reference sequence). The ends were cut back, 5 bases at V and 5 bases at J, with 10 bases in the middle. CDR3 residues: CASSTTHDEQYF. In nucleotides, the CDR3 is TGTGCCAGCAGCACCACCCACGACGAGCAGTACTTC.

This CDR3 reads CASSLALETQYF. The CDR3 DNA sequence: TGTGCCAGCAGCTTAGCACTGGAGACCCAGTACTTC. The chain has TRBV7-9 and TRBJ2-5; D remains unclear. Trimming took off 0 bases at V and 5 bases at J, with 4 bases between the two ends. The length of the CDR3 is 12 residues. The germline CDR1 and CDR2 sequences are SEHNR and FQNEAQ (reference sequence).

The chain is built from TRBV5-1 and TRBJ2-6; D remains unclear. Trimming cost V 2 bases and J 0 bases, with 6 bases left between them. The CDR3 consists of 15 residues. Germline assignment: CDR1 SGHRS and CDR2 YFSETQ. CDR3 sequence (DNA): TGCGCCAGCAGCTTCGCCAGCTCTGGGGCCAACGTCCTGACTTTC. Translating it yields CASSFASSGANVLTF.

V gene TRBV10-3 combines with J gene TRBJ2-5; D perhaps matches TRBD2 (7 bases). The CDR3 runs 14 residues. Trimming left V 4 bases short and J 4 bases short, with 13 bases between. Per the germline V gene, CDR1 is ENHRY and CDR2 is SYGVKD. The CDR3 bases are TGTGCCATCAGTGGGGGGGGCCAGGGAGAGACCCAGTACTTC. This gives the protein CAISGGGQGETQYF.

The CDR3 nucleotides are TGCGCCAGCAGCCAAGGGGCAGGGGGCTATGGCTACACCTTC. It encodes CASSQGAGGYGYTF. The genes are TRBV4-1 and TRBJ1-2; 7 bases fit TRBD1. Germline assignment: CDR1 MGHRA and CDR2 YSYEKL. The CDR3 extends over 14 amino acids. V dropped 1 base and J dropped 4; count of bases not matched to a gene: 3.

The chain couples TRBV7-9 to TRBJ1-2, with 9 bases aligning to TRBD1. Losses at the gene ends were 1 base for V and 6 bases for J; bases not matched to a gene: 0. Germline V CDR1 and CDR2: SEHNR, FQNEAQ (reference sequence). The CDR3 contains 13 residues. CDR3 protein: CASSLGTGDGYTF. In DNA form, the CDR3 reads TGTGCCAGCAGCTTAGGGACAGGGGATGGCTACACCTTC.

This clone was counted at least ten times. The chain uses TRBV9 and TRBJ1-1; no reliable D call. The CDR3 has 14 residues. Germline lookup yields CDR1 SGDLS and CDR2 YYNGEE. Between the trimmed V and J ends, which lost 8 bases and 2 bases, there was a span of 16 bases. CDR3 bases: TGTGCCAGTTCAGAGAAGTTGCGTAACACTGAAGCTTTCTTT. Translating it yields CASSEKLRNTEAFF.

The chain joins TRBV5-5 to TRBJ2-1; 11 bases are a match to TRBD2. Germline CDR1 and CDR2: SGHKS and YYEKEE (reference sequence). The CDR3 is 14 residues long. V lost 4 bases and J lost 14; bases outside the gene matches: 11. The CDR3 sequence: CASSLGLAGGREFF. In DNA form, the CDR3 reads TGTGCCAGCAGCCTTGGTCTAGCGGGGGGCCGGGAGTTCTTC.

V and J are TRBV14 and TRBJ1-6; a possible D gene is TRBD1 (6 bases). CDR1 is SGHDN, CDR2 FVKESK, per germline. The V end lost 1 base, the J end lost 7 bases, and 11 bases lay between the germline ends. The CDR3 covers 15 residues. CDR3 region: CASSQGRTVNSPLHF. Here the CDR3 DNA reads TGTGCCAGCAGCCAAGGGCGGACAGTAAATTCACCCCTCCACTTT. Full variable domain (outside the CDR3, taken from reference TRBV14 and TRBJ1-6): EAGVTQFPSHSVIEKGQTVTLRCDPISGHDNLYWYRRVMGKEIKFLLHFVKESKQDESGMPNNRFLAERTGGTYSTLKVQPAELEDSGVYFCASSQGRTVNSPLHFGNGTRLTVT.

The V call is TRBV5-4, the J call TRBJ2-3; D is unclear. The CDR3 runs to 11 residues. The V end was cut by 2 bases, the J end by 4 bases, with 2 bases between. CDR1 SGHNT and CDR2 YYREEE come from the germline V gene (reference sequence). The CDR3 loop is CASSLADTQYF. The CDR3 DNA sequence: TGTGCCAGCAGCTTAGCAGATACGCAGTATTTT.

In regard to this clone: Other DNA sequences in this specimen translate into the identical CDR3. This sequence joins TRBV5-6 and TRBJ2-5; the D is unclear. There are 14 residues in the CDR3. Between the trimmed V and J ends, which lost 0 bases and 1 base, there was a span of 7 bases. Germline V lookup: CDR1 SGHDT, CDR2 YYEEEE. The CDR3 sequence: CASSLDGIQETQYF. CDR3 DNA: TGTGCCAGCAGCTTGGACGGAATCCAAGAGACCCAGTACTTC.

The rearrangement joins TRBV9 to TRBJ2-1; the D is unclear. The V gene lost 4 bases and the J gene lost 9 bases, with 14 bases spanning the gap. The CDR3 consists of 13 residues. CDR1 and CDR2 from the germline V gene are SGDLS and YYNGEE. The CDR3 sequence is CASSQTYPAEQFF. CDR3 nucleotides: TGTGCCAGCAGCCAGACCTACCCCGCTGAGCAGTTCTTC.

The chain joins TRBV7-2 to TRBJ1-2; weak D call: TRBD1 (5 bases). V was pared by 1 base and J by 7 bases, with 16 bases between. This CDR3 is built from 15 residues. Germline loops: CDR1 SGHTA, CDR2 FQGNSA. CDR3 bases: TGTGCCAGCAGCTTAGTTTCCGGGACGGCCGGTGGCTACACCTTC. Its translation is CASSLVSGTAGGYTF.